A selection of T cell receptor beta chains follows, all from one sample in a study of cytomegalovirus exposure and HLA in healthy donors. The data were produced by immunoSEQ multiplex PCR, yet TCRdb's version contains in-frame clones alone and is incomplete. The sample has about 350,000 clones, about 85% seen once. The sample was PBMCs. The origin of the receptors is a woman aged 25 to 39 in good health and CMV-seropositive. CDR3s include the opening cysteine and the closing phenylalanine or tryptophan. Fields, in order: V gene, clone size, D gene, J gene, CDR3 protein, CDR3 DNA. D genes are given only for firm matches. Part of the rows lack a size; the others show once, few, many or a class for expanded clones.

TRBV5-1	-	-	TRBJ1-1	CASSLTGSGNTEAFF	TGCGCCAGCAGCTTGACAGGGAGCGGTAACACTGAAGCTTTCTTT
TRBV5-4	-	TRBD1	TRBJ2-7	CASSLGQGSREQYF	TGTGCCAGCAGCTTGGGACAGGGTAGTAGGGAGCAGTACTTC
TRBV30	-	TRBD2	TRBJ2-1	CAWTPLAANEQFF	TGTGCCTGGACTCCGCTAGCGGCGAATGAGCAGTTCTTC
TRBV19	-	TRBD2	TRBJ2-7	CASSTAGGSYEQYF	TGTGCCAGTAGTACGGCGGGAGGGTCCTACGAGCAGTACTTC
TRBV19	-	TRBD1	TRBJ1-6	CASTRTGISYNSPLHF	TGTGCCAGTACTCGGACAGGCATCTCCTATAATTCACCCCTCCACTTT
TRBV19	-	-	TRBJ1-2	CASIDAGGGAGGYTF	TGTGCCAGTATCGATGCCGGGGGGGGCGCAGGTGGCTACACCTTC
TRBV7-3	-	-	TRBJ2-2	CASSSKDRFGTGELFF	TGTGCCAGCAGTTCAAAGGACAGATTTGGAACCGGGGAGCTGTTTTTT
TRBV28	-	-	TRBJ2-3	CASSRVQPPDTQYF	TGTGCCAGCAGTCGGGTACAACCTCCGGATACGCAGTATTTT
TRBV27	once	-	TRBJ1-2	CASSLRGPNYGYTF	TGTGCCAGCAGTTTACGAGGGCCTAACTATGGCTACACCTTC
TRBV5-1	-	TRBD2	TRBJ2-5	CASSGPGTSGRADETQYF	TGCGCCAGCAGCGGACCCGGGACTAGCGGGAGGGCCGACGAGACCCAGTACTTC
TRBV13	-	TRBD1	TRBJ2-7	CASSLLSGGNEQYF	TGTGCCAGCAGCCTCTTGTCAGGGGGTAACGAGCAGTACTTC
TRBV6-5	few	TRBD2	TRBJ2-3	CASSYSGGDSSPIF	TGTGCCAGCAGTTACTCTGGGGGGGATTCCTCCCCAATTTTT
TRBV15	-	TRBD2	TRBJ2-3	CATSRDGLVSTDTQYF	TGTGCCACCAGCAGAGATGGACTAGTGAGCACAGATACGCAGTATTTT
TRBV27	-	-	TRBJ1-3	CASSPGGQDTIYF	TGTGCCAGCAGTCCCGGGGGGCAGGACACCATATATTTT
TRBV9	-	-	TRBJ2-3	CASSVTGDKVDTQYF	TGTGCCAGCAGCGTGACCGGTGACAAAGTGGATACGCAGTATTTT
TRBV30	few	-	TRBJ1-1	CAWRGRGGLNTEAFF	TGTGCCTGGAGGGGAAGGGGGGGGCTGAACACTGAAGCTTTCTTT
TRBV5-1	-	-	TRBJ1-5	CASSLMSVGRGANQPQHF	TGCGCCAGCAGCTTAATGTCTGTGGGAAGGGGCGCGAATCAGCCCCAGCATTTT
TRBV4-1	-	-	TRBJ2-7	CASSQSMETYEQYF	TGCGCCAGCAGCCAGTCCATGGAAACCTACGAGCAGTACTTC
TRBV6-1	-	TRBD1	TRBJ2-7	CASSEALGRGLYEQYF	TGTGCCAGCAGTGAAGCGCTTGGCAGGGGGCTGTACGAGCAGTACTTC
TRBV30	-	-	TRBJ2-7	CAWSVPGTPGTYEQYF	TGTGCCTGGAGTGTACCAGGGACGCCCGGCACCTACGAGCAGTACTTC
TRBV5-1	-	-	TRBJ2-7	CASSLSGTLGYEQYF	TGCGCCAGCAGCCTTTCCGGGACTCTGGGCTACGAGCAGTACTTC
TRBV10-3	-	-	TRBJ2-7	CAIRAELAFSSYEQYF	TGTGCCATCAGGGCCGAGCTAGCGTTTAGCTCCTACGAGCAGTACTTC
TRBV6-5	-	TRBD1	TRBJ2-4	CASSSGQGQNIQYF	TGTGCCAGCAGTTCGGGACAGGGGCAAAACATTCAGTACTTC
TRBV15	-	TRBD1	TRBJ2-2	CATSRDWETWDSVNTGELFF	TGTGCCACCAGCAGAGATTGGGAGACTTGGGACAGCGTTAACACCGGGGAGCTGTTTTTT
TRBV4-3	-	-	TRBJ2-7	CASSQDRGIAYEQYF	TGCGCCAGCAGCCAAGATCGGGGGATAGCCTACGAGCAGTACTTC
TRBV9	-	-	TRBJ1-2	CASSVGWNDGYTF	TGTGCCAGCAGCGTAGGATGGAATGATGGCTACACCTTC
TRBV19	-	-	TRBJ1-1	CASSTRQGTEAFF	TGTGCCAGTAGTACCCGTCAGGGTACTGAAGCTTTCTTT
TRBV5-1	once	-	TRBJ2-5	CASRPLGNWETQYF	TGCGCCAGTCGCCCTCTGGGCAATTGGGAGACCCAGTACTTC
TRBV28	-	-	TRBJ1-5	CASSNSNQPQHF	TGTGCCAGCAGTAATAGCAATCAGCCCCAGCATTTT
TRBV27	few	TRBD1	TRBJ1-2	CASRLQGAPYGYTF	TGTGCCAGCAGGCTGCAGGGGGCCCCGTATGGCTACACCTTC
TRBV13	-	TRBD1	TRBJ2-1	CASSFRGRGRNEQFF	TGTGCCAGCAGCTTCAGGGGCAGGGGGCGGAATGAGCAGTTCTTC
TRBV28	-	TRBD2	TRBJ2-7	CASSPVQNLADSSYEQYF	TGTGCCAGCAGCCCCGTCCAGAATCTAGCGGACTCCTCCTACGAGCAGTACTTC
TRBV4-3	once	-	TRBJ2-3	CASSQDLPTTDTQYF	TGCGCCAGCAGCCAAGATCTTCCCACCACAGATACGCAGTATTTT